This entry lists 29 T cell receptor beta chains sequenced from one sample in a study of PD-1 blockade in classical Hodgkin lymphoma. Clones were read by immunoSEQ multiplex PCR, and TCRdb kept only the in-frame ones, dropping some. The sample holds some 39,000 clones, approximately 91% seen once. Each patient's relapse followed autologous stem cell transplantation, and brentuximab vedotin exposure varied. Sequenced material: peripheral blood mononuclear cells (PBMCs), taken at baseline. The receptors come from a human donor with classical Hodgkin lymphoma.

The chain combines TRBV6-5 with TRBJ2-7; a possible D gene is TRBD2 (5 bases). The CDR3 sequence is 14 residues long. Between the trimmed V and J ends, which lost 0 bases and 3 bases, there was a span of 9 bases. Germline V gene lookup returns CDR1 MNHEY and CDR2 SVGAGI. The CDR3 DNA follows: TGTGCCAGCAGTTACTCGTCTAGCAGCTACGAGCAGTACTTC. Protein product: CASSYSSSSYEQYF.

The rearrangement uses TRBV6-6 and TRBJ2-5, with D unresolved. With 8 bases removed from V and 5 bases from J, the gap between germline ends came to 12 bases. Germline V gene data show CDR1 as MNHNY and CDR2 as SVGAGI (reference sequence). The length of the CDR3 is 12 residues. The CDR3 loop reads CASRRAEETQYF. CDR3 DNA sequence: TGTGCCAGCCGCCGGGCGGAGGAGACCCAGTACTTC.

This sequence joins TRBV6-1 and TRBJ2-7; no reliable D call. This CDR3 is built from 14 residues. Germline assignment: CDR1 MNHNS and CDR2 SASEGT. The ends were cut back, 10 bases at V and 2 bases at J, with 18 bases in the middle. The CDR3 region is CATSLEALPYEQYF. In nucleotides, the CDR3 is TGTGCCACAAGTCTTGAGGCCCTACCCTACGAGCAGTACTTC.

The chain employs TRBV6-1 and TRBJ2-3; 8 positions match TRBD1. This CDR3 contains 15 residues. Germline V gene data show CDR1 as MNHNS and CDR2 as SASEGT. Trimming cost V 6 bases and J 3 bases; bases outside gene matches: 8. The chain's CDR3 is CASSQTGVGTDTQYF. CDR3 nucleotide sequence: TGTGCCAGCAGCCAGACAGGGGTCGGGACAGATACGCAGTATTTT.

This clone occurred once. The chain uses TRBV6-5 and TRBJ1-1, with a tentative D call TRBD1 (5 bases). Germline V gene lookup returns CDR1 MNHEY and CDR2 SVGAGI. The CDR3 covers 15 residues. Trimming took 2 bases from V and 1 from J, leaving 11 bases between them. The CDR3 is CASSYGQGWNTEAFF. DNA of the CDR3: TGTGCCAGCAGTTACGGGCAGGGCTGGAACACTGAAGCTTTCTTT.

The chain uses TRBV4-1 and TRBJ1-1, with D perhaps matching TRBD1 (5 bases). V dropped 4 bases and J dropped 11 bases, with 23 bases sitting between them. Germline CDR1 reads MGHRA; CDR2 reads YSYEKL. CDR3 length equals 15 residues. The CDR3 region is CASSLFGAQVGWAFF. Here the CDR3 DNA reads TGCGCCAGCAGCCTGTTCGGGGCCCAAGTTGGGTGGGCTTTCTTT.

This sequence joins TRBV11-2 and TRBJ1-1; TRBD1 agrees at 7 bases. Germline values: CDR1 SGHAT, CDR2 FQNNGV. The CDR3 spans 14 residues. The trim removed 5 bases at V and 4 bases at J, leaving 7 bases unmatched. The CDR3 DNA reads as TGTGCCAGCAGCGGGGACAGTAGTGCCACTGAAGCTTTCTTT. Its protein product is CASSGDSSATEAFF.

The chain joins TRBV4-1 to TRBJ1-4; TRBD1 might be the D (5 bases). Germline CDR1 reads MGHRA; CDR2 reads YSYEKL. Trimming stripped 8 bases from V and 8 bases from J, with 18 bases between. The CDR3 covers 14 residues. CDR3 in amino acids: CASERRGQGEKLFF. DNA of the CDR3: TGCGCCAGCGAACGAAGGGGCCAAGGGGAAAAACTGTTTTTT.

This sequence joins TRBV5-5 and TRBJ1-4; tentatively, D is TRBD1 (6 bases). Germline V gene lookup returns CDR1 SGHKS and CDR2 YYEKEE (reference sequence). CDR3 size: 15 residues. V lost 2 bases and J lost 3, with 11 bases in between. The CDR3 bases are TGTGCCAGCAGCTTCGTGGGGGCGTCTAATGAAAAACTGTTTTTT. Its translation is CASSFVGASNEKLFF.

J is TRBJ2-7 and V is TRBV6-5; 9 bases align to TRBD1. Trimming cost V 5 bases and J 4 bases; bases outside gene matches: 6. Germline V gene data show CDR1 as MNHEY and CDR2 as SVGAGI. The CDR3 runs 14 residues. In nucleotides, the CDR3 is TGTGCCAGCAGTCCGACCGGGACAGGGTACGAGCAGTACTTC. As protein: CASSPTGTGYEQYF.

The chain joins TRBV7-9 to TRBJ1-4; no firm D call. V lost 1 base and J lost 6, with 9 bases in between. The CDR3 is made up of 14 amino acids. Germline V gene lookup returns CDR1 SEHNR and CDR2 FQNEAQ (reference sequence). CDR3 loop: CASSLGGLDEKLFF. The CDR3 DNA is TGTGCCAGCAGCTTAGGAGGGTTGGATGAAAAACTGTTTTTT. The whole variable domain, filled in from reference TRBV7-9 and TRBJ1-4, reads DTGVSQNPRHKITKRGQNVTFRCDPISEHNRLYWYRQTLGQGPEFLTYFQNEAQLEKSRLLSDRFSAERPKGSFSTLEIQRTEQGDSAMYLCASSLGGLDEKLFFGSGTQLSVL.

The chain combines TRBV5-4 with TRBJ2-7, with 12 bases fitting TRBD2. CDR1 is SGHNT, CDR2 YYREEE, per germline (reference sequence). V lost 4 bases, J lost 6 bases, and 11 bases stayed unmatched. CDR3 length equals 16 residues. The CDR3 is CASSESRTSGRPEQYF. In nucleotides, the CDR3 is TGTGCCAGCAGCGAATCAAGAACTAGCGGGAGGCCCGAGCAGTACTTC.

The rearrangement uses TRBV6-1 and TRBJ2-4, with 7 positions matching TRBD1. V dropped 0 bases and J dropped 3; count of bases not matched to a gene: 2. Germline V gives CDR1 MNHNS, CDR2 SASEGT. The CDR3 is 15 residues long. The CDR3 protein is CASSEAWDSKNIQYF. The CDR3 DNA follows: TGTGCCAGCAGTGAAGCCTGGGACAGCAAAAACATTCAGTACTTC.

V gene TRBV5-6 combines with J gene TRBJ2-7, with D possibly being TRBD1 (6 bases). This CDR3 region has 14 residues. CDR1 is SGHDT and CDR2 is YYEEEE in the germline V gene. The V and J ends lost 4 bases and 6 bases respectively, with 17 bases between them. In DNA, the CDR3 is TGTGCCAGCAGCCAAGGACCACAGGGAGCCGAGCAGTACTTC. It codes for CASSQGPQGAEQYF.

Written as DNA, the CDR3 is TGTGCCAGCAGCTCTCAGGGGACTAGCATAGAGACCCAGTACTTC. It specifies CASSSQGTSIETQYF. The chain combines TRBV5-4 with TRBJ2-5; TRBD2 matches 9 bases. The germline gives CDR1 SGHNT, CDR2 YYREEE (reference sequence). The length of the CDR3 is 15 residues. V trimming: 3 bases; J trimming: 4 bases; junction bases outside the gene matches: 7.

This clone was counted between two and nine times. The CDR3: CASSGETGRYGYTF. DNA of the CDR3: TGCGCCAGCAGTGGGGAGACAGGGCGTTATGGCTACACCTTC. The V call is TRBV10-2, the J call TRBJ1-2, with 7 bases lining up with TRBD1. V shed 4 bases and J 5 bases; nucleotides not matched to a gene: 7. Looked up from germline, CDR1 is WSHSY and CDR2 is SAAADI. The CDR3 totals 14 residues.

The J gene is TRBJ2-7, the V gene TRBV5-1, with D maybe TRBD1 (6 bases). In germline, CDR1 is SGHRS, CDR2 YFSETQ. This CDR3 is 14 amino acids long. V was shortened by 0 bases and J by 2 bases, with 9 bases between the two germline ends. The CDR3: CASSLATGTYEQYF. Written as DNA, the CDR3 is TGCGCCAGCAGCTTGGCTACAGGGACCTACGAGCAGTACTTC.

This clone is a singleton in its sample. The genes are TRBV6-4 and TRBJ2-3; weak D call: TRBD1 (6 bases). Trimming removed 7 bases from V and 4 bases from J, with 9 bases in between. The CDR3 is made up of 12 amino acids. Germline assignment: CDR1 MRHNA and CDR2 SNTAGT. The CDR3 loop reads CASITGSDTQYF. CDR3 in DNA: TGTGCCAGCATTACAGGGTCAGATACGCAGTATTTT.

As concerns this clone: At the DNA level, this CDR3 is encoded by other sequences in the same sample as well. The CDR3 loop reads CASSPTSGSTDTQYF. In DNA form, the CDR3 reads TGTGCCAGCAGCCCCACTAGCGGGAGTACAGATACGCAGTATTTT. J is TRBJ2-3 and V is TRBV9; 11 nucleotides align to TRBD2. CDR1 is SGDLS, CDR2 YYNGEE, per germline. Trimming cost V 4 bases and J 3 bases; bases outside gene matches: 4. This CDR3 has 15 residues.

The table lists this clone with a count of one. The J gene is TRBJ1-1, the V gene TRBV6-1; TRBD1 is a possible D gene (5 bases). The germline V gene has CDR1 MNHNS and CDR2 SASEGT. V was pared by 2 bases and J by 1 base, with 11 bases between. CDR3 size: 15 residues. The CDR3 reads CASSEMAGTNTEAFF. CDR3 in DNA: TGTGCCAGCAGTGAAATGGCAGGGACGAACACTGAAGCTTTCTTT.

The V and J genes are TRBV5-6 and TRBJ2-7; D is ambiguous. CDR3 length: 12 residues. Trimming removed 0 bases at V and 5 bases at J, with 6 bases between. Germline values: CDR1 SGHDT, CDR2 YYEEEE. The CDR3 region is CASSLGRNEQYF. As DNA, the CDR3 is TGTGCCAGCAGCTTGGGCAGAAACGAGCAGTACTTC.

This clone was seen more than once but under ten times. This chain joins TRBV28 and TRBJ1-2; tentative D call: TRBD1 (5 bases). Per germline, CDR1 MDHEN and CDR2 SYDVKM. The CDR3 covers 14 residues. The V end was cut by 5 bases, the J end by 2 bases, with 12 bases between. CDR3 region: CASSENRRNYGYTF. Here the CDR3 DNA reads TGTGCCAGCAGTGAAAACAGGCGCAACTATGGCTACACCTTC.

This chain connects TRBV9 to TRBJ1-3; D gene ambiguous. Looked up from germline, CDR1 is SGDLS and CDR2 is YYNGEE. V dropped 3 bases and J dropped 0 bases, with 10 bases sitting between them. The CDR3 is made up of 15 amino acids. The CDR3: CASSGNTGSGNTIYF. CDR3 coding DNA: TGTGCCAGCAGCGGTAACACCGGCTCTGGAAACACCATATATTTT.

The rearrangement uses TRBV18 and TRBJ2-5; 8 bases match TRBD2. CDR1 is KGHSH, CDR2 LQKENI, per germline. Trimming took 3 bases from V and 1 from J; bases not matched to a gene: 4. The CDR3 spans 15 residues. The CDR3 nucleotides are TGTGCCAGCTCACCGGTGACTAGCGCCCAAGAGACCCAGTACTTC. Protein sequence: CASSPVTSAQETQYF.

This clone occurred a few times. The rearrangement joins TRBV6-1 to TRBJ1-5; TRBD1 matches 7 bases. The CDR3 has 13 residues. The trim removed 6 bases at V and 8 bases at J, leaving 7 bases unmatched. The V gene's germline CDR1 is MNHNS and CDR2 SASEGT. The CDR3 DNA reads TGTGCCAGCAGGACAGGGTGGACGGAGCCCCAGCATTTT. Encoded protein: CASRTGWTEPQHF.

This chain connects TRBV27 to TRBJ1-1; D uncertain. Trimming took 3 bases from V and 3 from J, leaving 8 bases between them. Germline lookup yields CDR1 MNHEY and CDR2 SMNVEV (reference sequence). The CDR3 contains 13 residues. The CDR3 loop reads CASSLWRDTEAFF. The CDR3 region has the DNA TGTGCCAGCAGTTTGTGGAGGGACACTGAAGCTTTCTTT.

The genes are TRBV28 and TRBJ2-6, with TRBD2 matching over 10 bases. CDR1 is MDHEN and CDR2 is SYDVKM in the germline V gene. The CDR3 is made up of 17 amino acids. After removal of 6 bases from V and 0 bases from J, the junction contained 5 bases not matched to a gene. The CDR3 DNA sequence: TGTGCCAGCAGAAAGACTAGCGGGCTCTCTGGGGCCAACGTCCTGACTTTC. The encoded protein is CASRKTSGLSGANVLTF.

In this sample, this clone is medium-sized. The chain couples TRBV9 to TRBJ1-4; D remains ambiguous. V lost 6 bases and J 0 bases, leaving 12 bases between the germline ends. CDR3 length: 15 residues. Germline loops: CDR1 SGDLS, CDR2 YYNGEE. CDR3 region: CASTPGGTTNEKLFF. The CDR3 DNA reads TGTGCCAGCACCCCCGGCGGGACAACTAATGAAAAACTGTTTTTT. Together with reference TRBV9 and TRBJ1-4, the CDR3 gives the full variable domain: DSGVTQTPKHLITATGQRVTLRCSPRSGDLSVYWYQQSLDQGLQFLIQYYNGEERAKGNILERFSAQQFPDLHSELNLSSLELGDSALYFCASTPGGTTNEKLFFGSGTQLSVL.

J is TRBJ1-2 and V is TRBV6-5; 9 nucleotides match TRBD1. The CDR3 spans 14 residues. Trimming took 2 bases from V and 6 from J; bases not matched to a gene: 4. Germline values: CDR1 MNHEY, CDR2 SVGAGI. Here the CDR3 DNA reads TGTGCCAGCAGTTACACGGACAGGGGTGATGGCTACACCTTC. Amino acids: CASSYTDRGDGYTF.